Below, one T cell receptor beta chain is given with its context. The sample comes from a study of blood T cell repertoires in COVID-19. Study-wide background: Recovered status in Cohort 3 required two negative PCRs, clearance, or symptom resolution.

This table comes from immunoSEQ multiplex PCR, and its TCRdb copy is limited to in-frame clones, with some not included. The table includes 350,000 to 450,000 clones, roughly 86% detected once. V shed 0 bases and J 6 bases; nucleotides not matched to a gene: 6. CDR1 is SGHKS and CDR2 is YYEKEE in the germline V gene (reference sequence). The length of the CDR3 is 15 residues. The specimen sequenced was PBMCs or T cells enriched from blood (not recorded which). V is TRBV5-5 and J is TRBJ2-1; 7 nucleotides agree with TRBD1. This receptor was obtained from a man aged 35 to 55 in a cohort exposed to, infected with or recovered from COVID-19 (not recorded which). DNA for the CDR3: TGTGCCAGCAGCTTGGAGTTCAGGGGGAGCAATGAGCAGTTCTTC. Protein product: CASSLEFRGSNEQFF.